Each of the 5 T cell receptor beta chains below was sequenced from the same sample in a study of T cells in women clearing cervical HPV infection. Produced via immunoSEQ multiplex PCR; TCRdb's table is partial and in-frame only. The table counts 22,000 or so clones; 12% lies in the top ten. Sequencing was performed on blood buffy coat. Receptors were obtained from a woman aged 18-70 years with a cervical HPV16 infection that either progressed to CIN3+ or cleared (not recorded which).

On this clone itself: From the germline J gene comes the end of the CDR3, since the read stops 3 residues before it. The chain recombines TRBV2 with TRBJ2-7, with D tentatively TRBD1 (6 bases). CDR1 is SNHLY and CDR2 is FYNNEI in the germline V gene. V lost 9 bases to trimming and J lost 6 bases, with 9 bases between them. This CDR3 is built from 10 residues. Incomplete CDR3 DNA: TGTGCCAGTGGGGGCCCCGAG. Translation gives CASGGPE. Given in full, the CDR3 is CASGGPEQYF.

As to this clone: The read comes to an end 3 residues before the CDR3 does, leaving the germline J gene to fill in the end. The chain employs TRBV18 and TRBJ2-3, with 8 bases that match TRBD2. Germline assignment: CDR1 KGHSH and CDR2 LQKENI. After removal of 0 bases from V and 1 base from J, the junction contained 3 bases not matched to a gene. The CDR3 length is 16 residues. CDR3 bases read: TGTGCCAGCTCACCACCGACTAGCGCCCGCACAGATACG. Encoded protein: CASSPPTSARTDT. The whole CDR3 protein reads CASSPPTSARTDTQYF.

With regard to this clone: The CDR3 is cut off 3 residues early in the read; its end comes from the germline J gene. J is TRBJ1-4 and V is TRBV5-1; no clear D gene. The CDR3 spans 15 residues. The V gene's germline CDR1 is SGHRS and CDR2 YFSETQ. V lost 2 bases, J lost 5 bases, and 13 bases lay in between. Incomplete CDR3 DNA: TGCGCCAGCAGCTTTGACTGGCTATCAAATGAAAAA. This codes for CASSFDWLSNEK. The whole CDR3 protein is CASSFDWLSNEKLFF.

Notes on this clone: The CDR3 end is not reached by the read, which stops 3 residues before it; the germline J gene fills it in. V and J are TRBV7-2 and TRBJ1-6; 7 positions match TRBD1. V trimming: 6 bases; J trimming: 6 bases; junction bases outside the gene matches: 8. Germline values: CDR1 SGHTA, CDR2 FQGNSA. The CDR3 is 15 amino acids. CDR3 DNA (partial): TGTGCCAGCAGACTCTCCGGGACAGCTAATTCACCC. Encoded protein: CASRLSGTANSP. The entire CDR3 protein is CASRLSGTANSPLHF.

In regard to this clone: The CDR3 goes on 3 residues after the read ends, and that part is filled in from the germline J gene. The chain carries TRBV2 and TRBJ1-3; 7 nucleotides agree with TRBD1. V lost 5 bases to trimming and J lost 1 base; unmatched junction nucleotides: 5. The CDR3 spans 15 residues. Germline V gene sequence: CDR1 SNHLY, CDR2 FYNNEI. The part of the CDR3 DNA that was read is TGTGCCAGCAGTCACCCACAGGGGTCTGGAAACACC. It yields the protein CASSHPQGSGNT. In full, the CDR3 is CASSHPQGSGNTIYF.